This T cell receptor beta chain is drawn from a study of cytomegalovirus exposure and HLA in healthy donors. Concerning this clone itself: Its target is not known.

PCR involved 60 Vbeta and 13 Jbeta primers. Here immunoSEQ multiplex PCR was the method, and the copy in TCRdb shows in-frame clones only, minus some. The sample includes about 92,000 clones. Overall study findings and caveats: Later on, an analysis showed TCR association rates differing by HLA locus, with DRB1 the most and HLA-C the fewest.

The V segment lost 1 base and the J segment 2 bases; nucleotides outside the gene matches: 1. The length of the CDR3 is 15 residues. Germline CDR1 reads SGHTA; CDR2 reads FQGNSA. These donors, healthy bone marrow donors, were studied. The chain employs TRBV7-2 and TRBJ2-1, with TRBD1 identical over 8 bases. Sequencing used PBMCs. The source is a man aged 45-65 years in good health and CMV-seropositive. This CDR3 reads CASSLDRGTYNEQFF. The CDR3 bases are TGTGCCAGCAGCTTAGACAGGGGGACCTACAATGAGCAGTTCTTC.